This T cell receptor beta chain was obtained from a study of T cells after yellow fever vaccination. This CDR3 has 10 residues. The ends were cut back, 8 bases at V and 5 bases at J, with 5 bases in the middle. Germline values: CDR1 SEHNR, CDR2 FQNEAQ (reference sequence). From the 5' RACE reads, TCRdb called clonotypes with MiXCR, one entry per CDR3 protein. The repertoire consists of about 110,000 distinct CDR3 sequences, with 6.5% to 9% occurring once and the leading ten covering roughly 23%. This sequence was found in a young man who received the YFV17D yellow fever vaccine. The chain joins TRBV7-9 to TRBJ2-3; D is unclear. The sequencing used CD8+ T cells sorted from PBMCs, collected 45 days after the yellow fever booster vaccination. The CDR3 coding sequence is TGTGCCAGCGAACGAGATACGCAGTATTTT. As protein: CASERDTQYF.